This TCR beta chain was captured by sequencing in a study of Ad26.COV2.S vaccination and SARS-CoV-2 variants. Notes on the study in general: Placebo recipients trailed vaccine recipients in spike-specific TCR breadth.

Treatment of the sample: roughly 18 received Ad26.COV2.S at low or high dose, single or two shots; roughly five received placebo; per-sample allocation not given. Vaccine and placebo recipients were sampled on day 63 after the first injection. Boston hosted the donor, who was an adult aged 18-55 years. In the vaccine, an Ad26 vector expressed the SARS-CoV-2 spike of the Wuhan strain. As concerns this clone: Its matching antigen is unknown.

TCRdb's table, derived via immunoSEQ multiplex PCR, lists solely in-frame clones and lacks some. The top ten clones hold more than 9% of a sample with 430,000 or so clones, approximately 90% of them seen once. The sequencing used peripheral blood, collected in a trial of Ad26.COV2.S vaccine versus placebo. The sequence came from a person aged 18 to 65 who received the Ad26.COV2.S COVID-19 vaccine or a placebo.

The CDR3 region is CASSPQGGTNHNEQFF. The CDR3, as DNA: TGTGCCAGCAGCCCCCAAGGCGGGACAAACCACAATGAGCAGTTCTTC. The rearrangement joins TRBV7-6 to TRBJ2-1; perhaps D is TRBD1 or TRBD2 (6 bases each). This CDR3 contains 16 residues. CDR1 SGHVS and CDR2 FNYEAQ come from the germline V gene. The V end was cut by 5 bases, the J end by 5 bases, with 19 bases between. The entire variable domain, with the rest obtained from reference TRBV7-6 and TRBJ2-1, is as follows: GAGVSQSPRYKVTKRGQDVALRCDPISGHVSLYWYRQALGQGPEFLTYFNYEAQQDKSGLPNDRFSAERPEGSISTLTIQRTEQRDSAMYRCASSPQGGTNHNEQFFGPGTRLTVL.